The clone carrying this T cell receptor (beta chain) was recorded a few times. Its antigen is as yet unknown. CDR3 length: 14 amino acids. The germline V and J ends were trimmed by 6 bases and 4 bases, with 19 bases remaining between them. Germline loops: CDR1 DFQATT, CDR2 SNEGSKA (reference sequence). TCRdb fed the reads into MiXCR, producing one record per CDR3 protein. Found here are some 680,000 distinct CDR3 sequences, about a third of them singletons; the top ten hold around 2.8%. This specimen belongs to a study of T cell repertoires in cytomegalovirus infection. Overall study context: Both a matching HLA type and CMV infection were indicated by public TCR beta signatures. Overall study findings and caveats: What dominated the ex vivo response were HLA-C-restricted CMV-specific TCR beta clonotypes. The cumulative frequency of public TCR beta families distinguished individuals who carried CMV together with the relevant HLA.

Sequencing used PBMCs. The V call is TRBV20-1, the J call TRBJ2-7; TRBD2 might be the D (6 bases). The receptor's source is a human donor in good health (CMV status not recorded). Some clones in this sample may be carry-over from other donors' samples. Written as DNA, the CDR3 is TGCAGTGCCCTAGAGCGGGTAAACATTTACGAGCAGTACTTC. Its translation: CSALERVNIYEQYF.